The present entry profiles one T cell receptor (beta chain) with its context. Template for every sorted-subset replicate PCR totaled approximately 0.2 ug DNA, around 33,000 T cell genomes. Here immunoSEQ multiplex PCR was the method, and the copy in TCRdb shows in-frame clones only, minus some. The sample records roughly 890,000 clones, nearly 95% being singletons. This entry belongs to a study of shared clonotypes between healthy human individuals. Germline CDR1 is KGHSH and CDR2 is LQKENI. The V end was cut by 4 bases, the J end by 6 bases, with 18 bases between. The CDR3 loop spans 15 amino acids. Naive CD8 cells comprised CD45RO-negative, CCR7-positively selected cells, excluding terminally differentiated effector memory CD45RA+ cells.

The chain uses TRBV18 and TRBJ1-2; D not certain. The receptor was isolated from a man aged 30-40 years in good health. Sample: naive CD8+ T cells sorted from blood. The CDR3 sequence: CASSRYKGGLDGYTF. The CDR3 nucleotides read TGTGCCAGCTCACGATACAAGGGAGGTCTGGATGGCTACACCTTC.